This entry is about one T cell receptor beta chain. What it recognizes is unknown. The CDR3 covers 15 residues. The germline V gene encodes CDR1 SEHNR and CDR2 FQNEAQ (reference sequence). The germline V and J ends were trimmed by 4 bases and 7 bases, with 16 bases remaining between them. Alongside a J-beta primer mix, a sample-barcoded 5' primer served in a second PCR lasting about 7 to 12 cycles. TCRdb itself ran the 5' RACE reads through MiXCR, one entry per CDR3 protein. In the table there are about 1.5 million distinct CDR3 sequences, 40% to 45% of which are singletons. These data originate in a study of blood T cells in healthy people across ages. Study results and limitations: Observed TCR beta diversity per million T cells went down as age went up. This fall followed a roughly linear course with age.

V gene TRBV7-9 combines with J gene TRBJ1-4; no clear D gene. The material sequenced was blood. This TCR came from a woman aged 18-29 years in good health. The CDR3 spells CASSYIVGLGEKLFF. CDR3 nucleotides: TGTGCCAGCAGCTACATCGTAGGTCTGGGTGAAAAACTGTTTTTT.